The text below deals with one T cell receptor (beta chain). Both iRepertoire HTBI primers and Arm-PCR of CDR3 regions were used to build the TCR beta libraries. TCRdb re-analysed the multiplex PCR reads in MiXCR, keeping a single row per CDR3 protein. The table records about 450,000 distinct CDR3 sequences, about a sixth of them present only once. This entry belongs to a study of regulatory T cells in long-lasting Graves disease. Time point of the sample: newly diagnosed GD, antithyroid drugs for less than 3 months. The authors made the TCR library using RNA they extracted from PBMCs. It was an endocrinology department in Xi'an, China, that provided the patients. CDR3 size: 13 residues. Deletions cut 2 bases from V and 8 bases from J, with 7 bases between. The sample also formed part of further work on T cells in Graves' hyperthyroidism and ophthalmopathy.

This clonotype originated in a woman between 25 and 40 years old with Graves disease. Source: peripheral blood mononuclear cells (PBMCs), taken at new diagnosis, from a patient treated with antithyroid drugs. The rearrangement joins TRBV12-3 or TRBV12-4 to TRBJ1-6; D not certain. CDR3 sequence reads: CASSLRLHSPLHF. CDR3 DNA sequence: TGTGCCAGCAGTTTAAGACTCCATTCACCCCTCCACTTT.